These T cell receptor beta chains were read from a single sample in a study of beta chain features in type 1 diabetes. Method: immunoSEQ multiplex PCR; TCRdb's copy keeps in-frame clones and lacks some. The table shows 150,000 to 180,000 clones, with around 10% occurring only once. Sequenced sample: central memory CD4+ T cells from blood. These receptors were obtained from a man younger than 30 in good health. Each CDR3 is given with its conserved first and last residue. Each record gives: clone size, J gene, D gene, V gene, CDR3 protein, CDR3 DNA. The D gene is left open where the match is weak. Clone size appears in some rows only: once, few, many, or a class for an expanded clone.

few TRBJ1-5 . TRBV7-9 CASSLAGSRQFTQPQHF TGTGCCAGCAGCTTAGCGGGTTCGAGACAGTTTACTCAGCCCCAGCATTTT
few TRBJ1-2 . TRBV9 CASSVAAGANYGYTF TGTGCCAGCAGCGTAGCGGCAGGGGCCAACTATGGCTACACCTTC
. TRBJ1-1 TRBD1 TRBV14 CASSPRQGTEAFF TGTGCCAGCAGCCCGAGACAGGGGACTGAAGCTTTCTTT
. TRBJ1-1 . TRBV7-2 CASSLNRGHTEAFF TGTGCCAGCAGCTTAAATCGGGGCCACACTGAAGCTTTCTTT
few TRBJ1-3 . TRBV4-2 CASSQASTGNSGNTIYF TGTGCCAGCAGCCAAGCGAGTACGGGTAACTCTGGAAACACCATATATTTT
. TRBJ1-1 TRBD1 TRBV5-1 CASSLGTGRGTEAFF TGCGCCAGCAGCTTGGGGACAGGCCGAGGTACTGAAGCTTTCTTT
few TRBJ1-2 . TRBV7-2 CASSLTSADRGTGGYTF TGTGCCAGCAGCTTAACCTCGGCAGACCGCGGAACGGGTGGCTACACCTTC
many TRBJ2-1 . TRBV19 CASSTPGRHEQFF TGTGCCAGTAGTACTCCGGGCCGGCATGAGCAGTTCTTC
. TRBJ2-7 TRBD2 TRBV9 CASSVVPSGYYEQYF TGTGCCAGCAGCGTAGTTCCTAGCGGATACTACGAGCAGTACTTC
few TRBJ1-2 . TRBV5-8 CASRRSRGHIYGYTF TGTGCCAGCAGGCGGAGCAGGGGCCATATCTATGGCTACACCTTC
few TRBJ1-4 . TRBV28 CASSNGHGFGKLFF TGTGCCAGCAGCAACGGACACGGTTTTGGAAAACTGTTTTTT
. TRBJ2-7 . TRBV6-5 CASTPRHTGPYEQYF TGTGCCAGCACCCCACGACACACGGGGCCTTACGAGCAGTACTTC
. TRBJ2-1 . TRBV29-1 CSVGIRGSNRNEQFF TGCAGCGTTGGAATCAGGGGTTCGAACAGGAATGAGCAGTTCTTC
few TRBJ1-5 . TRBV6-5 CASSPRGEPQHF TGTGCCAGCAGCCCTAGGGGGGAGCCCCAGCATTTT
few TRBJ1-1 . TRBV27 CASSRGSEAFF TGTGCCAGCAGTCGCGGGTCTGAAGCTTTCTTT
many TRBJ2-7 . TRBV28 CASSRGPYEQYF TGTGCCAGCAGTAGGGGTCCCTACGAGCAGTACTTC
. TRBJ2-3 TRBD2 TRBV7-3 CASSLGLAGYTDTQYF TGTGCCAGCAGCTTAGGGCTAGCGGGGTACACAGATACGCAGTATTTT
. TRBJ1-4 . TRBV7-2 CASSLGWGRVSEKLFF TGTGCCAGCAGCTTAGGCTGGGGCAGGGTTAGTGAAAAACTGTTTTTT
few TRBJ2-7 TRBD1 TRBV2 CASATGGREQYF TGTGCCAGTGCGACAGGGGGCCGGGAGCAGTACTTC
. TRBJ2-1 TRBD2 TRBV9 CASSGGGLANNEQFF TGTGCCAGCAGCGGTGGGGGACTAGCGAACAATGAGCAGTTCTTC
. TRBJ2-1 . TRBV5-6 CASSFSIRPHDYNEQFF TGTGCCAGCAGCTTTTCTATTCGACCGCATGACTACAATGAGCAGTTCTTC
. TRBJ1-4 . TRBV29-1 CSVDGQPNEKLFF TGCAGCGTTGATGGGCAGCCTAATGAAAAACTGTTTTTT
. TRBJ1-5 . TRBV7-8 CASSPVRAGGNQPQHF TGTGCCAGCAGCCCCGTGCGGGCGGGGGGCAATCAGCCCCAGCATTTT
many TRBJ2-1 TRBD2 TRBV28 CASKREAPNEQFF TGTGCCTCAAAGCGGGAAGCCCCAAATGAGCAGTTCTTC
few TRBJ2-1 . TRBV7-3 CASSPRVSSYNEQFF TGTGCCAGCAGCCCCAGGGTAAGCTCCTACAATGAGCAGTTCTTC
. TRBJ1-1 . TRBV10-3 CAISRDLSSEAFF TGTGCCATCAGCCGGGACTTGTCAAGCGAAGCTTTCTTT
many TRBJ2-5 TRBD2 TRBV28 CASSFQASGRVETQYF TGTGCCAGCAGTTTCCAGGCTAGCGGGAGGGTCGAGACCCAGTACTTC
few TRBJ2-3 . TRBV10-3 CAIATLAADTQYF TGTGCCATCGCGACCCTAGCCGCAGATACGCAGTATTTT
. TRBJ1-2 . TRBV30 CAWKVHYSYGYTF TGTGCCTGGAAGGTCCACTACAGCTATGGCTACACCTTC
. TRBJ2-1 TRBD2 TRBV6-1 CATTGLAIDEQFF TGTGCCACCACGGGACTAGCTATCGATGAGCAGTTCTTC
. TRBJ2-1 TRBD1 TRBV25-1 CASSGGQLSYNEQFF TGTGCCAGCAGTGGGGGACAGCTATCTTACAATGAGCAGTTCTTC
few TRBJ2-3 TRBD1 TRBV6-1 CASSEQKGQGADTQYF TGTGCCAGCAGTGAACAAAAGGGACAGGGCGCAGATACGCAGTATTTT
. TRBJ2-2 . TRBV5-1 CASSDGAAGTGELFF TGCGCCAGCAGCGACGGGGCCGCGGGCACCGGGGAGCTGTTTTTT
. TRBJ2-3 TRBD1 TRBV29-1 CSVEATGTTDTQYF TGCAGCGTTGAAGCGACAGGGACAACAGATACGCAGTATTTT
few TRBJ1-2 . TRBV7-3 CASSQTAGGGHGYTF TGTGCCAGCAGCCAAACTGCGGGAGGCGGGCATGGCTACACCTTC
many TRBJ1-5 TRBD1 TRBV28 CASSLRGGNQPQHF TGTGCCAGCAGCCTCAGGGGGGGCAATCAGCCCCAGCATTTT
. TRBJ1-4 . TRBV28 CASSSDRQNEKLFF TGTGCCAGCAGTTCAGACAGGCAAAATGAAAAACTGTTTTTT
many TRBJ2-1 TRBD1 TRBV2 CASSERRTGSNEQFF TGTGCCAGCAGTGAAAGGAGGACAGGTTCCAATGAGCAGTTCTTC
few TRBJ2-5 TRBD1 TRBV7-2 CASSSGQGTVETQYF TGTGCCAGCAGCTCGGGACAGGGTACGGTGGAGACCCAGTACTTC
few TRBJ2-7 . TRBV28 CASSLTVYEQYF TGTGCCAGCAGTTTGACGGTCTACGAGCAGTACTTC
few TRBJ1-1 TRBD1 TRBV18 CASSLSYRGTEAFF TGTGCCAGCTCACTCTCCTACAGGGGCACTGAAGCTTTCTTT
. TRBJ1-2 TRBD1 TRBV7-9 CASSSDRGGYTF TGTGCCAGCAGCTCGGACAGGGGTGGCTACACCTTC
few TRBJ2-7 . TRBV27 CASSRLPPKVQRYEQYF TGTGCCAGCAGTAGGCTGCCCCCAAAGGTGCAACGATACGAGCAGTACTTC
. TRBJ1-5 . TRBV7-2 CASSLVGWGNQPQHF TGTGCCAGCAGCTTAGTGGGGTGGGGCAATCAGCCCCAGCATTTT
. TRBJ1-1 . TRBV18 CASSREGVRETEAFF TGTGCCAGCTCACGGGAGGGCGTTCGGGAAACTGAAGCTTTCTTT
many TRBJ2-1 . TRBV29-1 CSADTPGTSVGQFF TGCAGCGCCGACACTCCGGGAACAAGTGTAGGGCAGTTCTTC
few TRBJ1-2 . TRBV9 CASSVAGRMNGYTF TGTGCCAGCAGCGTAGCTGGCAGGATGAACGGCTACACCTTC
. TRBJ1-4 . TRBV5-6 CASSLGRTEKLFF TGTGCCAGCAGCTTGGGCAGGACTGAAAAACTGTTTTTT
many TRBJ2-5 . TRBV4-2 CASSQEETQYF TGTGCCAGCAGCCAAGAAGAGACCCAGTACTTC
few TRBJ1-1 . TRBV6-6 CASSANTEAFF TGTGCCAGCAGCGCGAACACTGAAGCTTTCTTT